These T cell receptor beta chains were read from a single sample in a study of control samples from healthy donors and cancer patients. Sequenced by immunoSEQ multiplex PCR; TCRdb stores in-frame clones only, minus some. The sample carries some 19,000 clones, around 80% recorded once. Sequencing used PBMCs. The receptors come from a man in his 60s with colorectal cancer. The CDR3 runs from the conserved cysteine through the conserved F or W. D genes are given only for firm matches. Size is omitted from some rows. Given values are once, few, many or a class for expanded clones.

size: .
length: 16
D: .
J: TRBJ2-3
V: TRBV11-3
DNA: TGTGCCAGCAGCTTAGGGATAGCGGTTAGCACAGATACGCAGTATTTT
CDR3: CASSLGIAVSTDTQYF

size: .
length: 12
D: .
J: TRBJ1-1
V: TRBV10-1
DNA: TGCGCCAGCAGTGGATCCAACACTGAAGCTTTCTTT
CDR3: CASSGSNTEAFF

size: .
length: 13
D: .
J: TRBJ2-2
V: TRBV24-1
DNA: TGTGCCACCAGTGTTGGAAACACCGGGGAGCTGTTTTTT
CDR3: CATSVGNTGELFF

size: .
length: 15
D: TRBD1
J: TRBJ1-4
V: TRBV5-8
DNA: TGTGCCAGCAGCTCCTACAGGGGGAAGGATGAAAAACTGTTTTTT
CDR3: CASSSYRGKDEKLFF

size: .
length: 16
D: TRBD1
J: TRBJ1-2
V: TRBV5-8
DNA: TGTGCCAGCAGCTTGGAGGAGGGACAGGGCGGCTATGGCTACACCTTC
CDR3: CASSLEEGQGGYGYTF

size: .
length: 11
D: .
J: TRBJ2-1
V: TRBV2
DNA: TGTGCCAGCAGTCAATACAATGAGCAGTTCTTC
CDR3: CASSQYNEQFF

size: .
length: 16
D: .
J: TRBJ1-2
V: TRBV5-6
DNA: TGTGCCAGCAGCTTGGTCGGGGACCGGGATTTTTTAGGCTACACCTTC
CDR3: CASSLVGDRDFLGYTF

size: .
length: 13
D: .
J: TRBJ2-5
V: TRBV25-1
DNA: TGTGCCTCGATCCCAGGGTGGGATAGAGACCAGTACTTC
CDR3: CASIPGWDRDQYF

size: .
length: 15
D: .
J: TRBJ1-4
V: TRBV4-1
DNA: TGCGCCAGCAGCCAAGGGACAGTGAATAATGAAAAACTGTTTTTT
CDR3: CASSQGTVNNEKLFF

size: .
length: 11
D: .
J: TRBJ1-1
V: TRBV4-1
DNA: TGCGCCAGCAGCCAGGGGAGTGAAGCTTTCTTT
CDR3: CASSQGSEAFF

size: .
length: 14
D: .
J: TRBJ1-6
V: TRBV6-5
DNA: TGTGCCAGCAGGGAGGTTTGGGGGAAGGGACCCCTCCACTTT
CDR3: CASREVWGKGPLHF

size: .
length: 15
D: TRBD1
J: TRBJ1-4
V: TRBV6-5
DNA: TGTGCCAGCAGTAAGAGACAGGGGACGAAGGAAAAACTGTTTTTT
CDR3: CASSKRQGTKEKLFF

size: once
length: 15
D: .
J: TRBJ1-1
V: TRBV5-5
DNA: TGTGCCAGCAGCTTGAACAGCCTTTTGAACACTGAAGCTTTCTTT
CDR3: CASSLNSLLNTEAFF

size: .
length: 14
D: .
J: TRBJ1-2
V: TRBV28
DNA: TGTGCCAGCACCGTCACCGAGGGGTACTATGGCTACACCTTC
CDR3: CASTVTEGYYGYTF